The 29 T cell receptor beta chains presented below share a single source sample, sequenced in a study of T-cell reconstitution after alpha-beta-depleted transplantation in children. Construction of the TCRbeta library involved unique molecular identifiers. Each CDR3 protein gets one entry after TCRdb re-called the PCR reads with MiXCR. The sample has around 680,000 distinct CDR3 sequences, 16% seen once; the top ten hold 1.1%. Source: PBMCs from the stem cell graft donor, taken from the stem cell graft. The origin of the receptors is a human donor who donated a stem cell graft to a child with acute myeloid leukemia.

The gene calls are TRBV7-2 and TRBJ2-1; 9 bases are a match to TRBD2. V dropped 5 bases and J dropped 9; count of bases not matched to a gene: 17. Germline CDR1 reads SGHTA; CDR2 reads FQGNSA. The CDR3 has 17 amino acids. The CDR3 region has the DNA TGTGCCAGCAGCCAGACATCTAGCGGGGCAAGGGGGGGTGAGCAGTTCTTC. Its protein is CASSQTSSGARGGEQFF.

The chain employs TRBV5-1 and TRBJ1-1; unclear D gene. Trimming left V 0 bases short and J 0 bases short, with 9 bases between. The CDR3 sequence is 15 residues long. Germline-derived CDR1 and CDR2 are SGHRS and YFSETQ. DNA of the CDR3: TGCGCCAGCAGCTTGGATCCGGGGATGAACACTGAAGCTTTCTTT. Translated: CASSLDPGMNTEAFF.

About this clonotype itself: One base away lies a much larger clone, so this may be a sequencing read error. The rearrangement uses TRBV20-1 and TRBJ1-4; D remains unclear. The CDR3 consists of 13 residues. V was pared by 1 base and J by 5 bases, with 8 bases between. Germline values: CDR1 DFQATT, CDR2 SNEGSKA (reference sequence). CDR3 sequence (DNA): TGCAGTGCTAGAGGTGCAGAGAATGAAAAACTGTTTTTT. Translation: CSARGAENEKLFF.

The chain combines TRBV5-6 with TRBJ1-5; 9 bases are a match to TRBD1. Trimming removed 2 bases from V and 5 bases from J; junction bases left unmatched: 8. The length of the CDR3 is 16 residues. Germline-derived CDR1 and CDR2 are SGHDT and YYEEEE. CDR3 amino acids: CASSLWTGEHDQPQHF. The CDR3 nucleotides read TGTGCCAGCAGCTTATGGACAGGGGAACATGATCAGCCCCAGCATTTT. The complete variable domain, with remaining parts taken from reference TRBV5-6 and TRBJ1-5, reads DAGVTQSPTHLIKTRGQQVTLRCSPKSGHDTVSWYQQALGQGPQFIFQYYEEEERQRGNFPDRFSGHQFPNYSSELNVNALLLGDSALYLCASSLWTGEHDQPQHFGDGTRLSIL.

This chain joins TRBV7-9 and TRBJ1-1, with a possible D match to TRBD1 (5 bases). The CDR3 length is 14 residues. Germline V gene sequence: CDR1 SEHNR, CDR2 FQNEAQ (reference sequence). V shed 2 bases and J shed 7 bases, with 14 bases lying between them. The chain's CDR3 is CASSLSRVEGEAFF. For the CDR3, the DNA is TGTGCCAGCAGCTTAAGCAGGGTAGAAGGTGAAGCTTTCTTT.

This clonotype was found many times. The rearrangement links TRBV20-1 to TRBJ1-3; no reliable D call. Germline lookup yields CDR1 DFQATT and CDR2 SNEGSKA (reference sequence). V lost 5 bases to trimming and J lost 4 bases, with 9 bases between them. The CDR3 has 12 residues. CDR3 residues: CSAPHRGNTIYF. The CDR3, as DNA: TGCAGTGCTCCCCATCGCGGAAACACCATATATTTT.

At least ten counts were recorded for this clonotype. This chain joins TRBV20-1 and TRBJ1-2, with no clear D. Germline CDR1 reads DFQATT; CDR2 reads SNEGSKA (reference sequence). This CDR3 has 14 residues. With 0 bases removed from V and 8 bases from J, the gap between germline ends came to 16 bases. In nucleotides, the CDR3 is TGCAGTGCTAGAGATCGGGAGGCCATTACGGGCTACACCTTC. Protein: CSARDREAITGYTF.

This clonotype has a count of ten or more. This chain connects TRBV20-1 to TRBJ2-1, with D possibly being TRBD2 (7 bases). CDR1 is DFQATT and CDR2 is SNEGSKA in the germline V gene (reference sequence). This CDR3 has 12 amino acids. In nucleotides, the CDR3 is TGCAGCCTTAGGGGGGGCTACAATGAGCAGTTCTTC. This encodes CSLRGGYNEQFF.

This clonotype was recorded at least ten times. The chain recombines TRBV20-1 with TRBJ2-1, with D perhaps TRBD2 (6 bases). CDR3 length: 15 residues. CDR1 is DFQATT and CDR2 is SNEGSKA in the germline V gene (reference sequence). Trimming took off 3 bases at V and 0 bases at J, with 12 bases between the two ends. CDR3 nucleotides: TGCAGTGCTAGCCACCCGGGGGACTCCTACAATGAGCAGTTCTTC. Translation: CSASHPGDSYNEQFF.

This clonotype was found many times. This rearrangement joins TRBV5-5 to TRBJ2-2; D is ambiguous. Germline CDR1 and CDR2: SGHKS and YYEKEE (reference sequence). V was clipped by 3 bases and J by 5 bases, with 11 bases between them. The CDR3 has 14 residues. The chain's CDR3 is CASSSWASTGELFF. DNA of the CDR3: TGTGCCAGCAGCTCTTGGGCCAGTACCGGGGAGCTGTTTTTT.

J is TRBJ2-7 and V is TRBV11-1, with TRBD1 identical over 8 bases. The trim removed 5 bases at V and 0 bases at J, leaving 18 bases unmatched. Germline values: CDR1 SGHAT, CDR2 FQDESV (reference sequence). This CDR3 comprises 19 residues. CDR3 region: CASSTPGTGYSYLSYEQYF. In nucleotides, the CDR3 is TGTGCCAGCAGCACGCCCGGGACAGGTTATTCATATCTCTCCTACGAGCAGTACTTC.

This clonotype was detected a few times. The chain combines TRBV29-1 with TRBJ1-5; TRBD1 might be the D (5 bases). Trimming took off 6 bases at V and 8 bases at J, with 17 bases between the two ends. Germline CDR1 SQVTM, CDR2 ANQGSEA. The CDR3 covers 13 residues. CDR3 sequence: CSVTENQGKPQHF. The DNA of the CDR3 is TGCAGCGTGACCGAAAATCAGGGAAAGCCCCAGCATTTT.

For the CDR3, the DNA is TGTGCCAGCAGTTTCGACATCAATCAGCCCCAGCATTTT. Amino acid sequence: CASSFDINQPQHF. The rearrangement uses TRBV12-3 or TRBV12-4 and TRBJ1-5; no definite D call. CDR3 size: 13 residues. The V end was cut by 3 bases, the J end by 3 bases, with 6 bases between.

This clonotype appeared a few times. The chain employs TRBV28 and TRBJ2-7; D is perhaps TRBD1 (6 bases). The CDR3 length is 13 residues. From germline, CDR1 is MDHEN and CDR2 SYDVKM. V gave up 5 bases and J gave up 8 bases, with 16 bases separating them. The DNA of the CDR3 is TGTGCCAGCAGTCCGAAAGTCCGGGACAAGCAGTACGTC. Encoded protein: CASSPKVRDKQYV.

This clonotype was recorded at least ten times. This chain joins TRBV20-1 and TRBJ1-2, with D possibly being TRBD1 (6 bases). This CDR3 comprises 14 residues. Germline CDR1 is DFQATT and CDR2 is SNEGSKA (reference sequence). The V end lost 6 bases, the J end lost 4 bases, and 18 bases lay between the germline ends. Here the CDR3 DNA reads TGCAGTGCCTTAAGCAGGGGCGAGAGCTATGGCTACACCTTC. Its protein product is CSALSRGESYGYTF.

On this clonotype itself: A single base separates this from a much larger clone, so it may be a read error. This chain connects TRBV20-1 to TRBJ2-2; D remains ambiguous. The germline V and J ends were trimmed by 1 base and 7 bases, with 7 bases remaining between them. CDR3 length equals 12 residues. CDR1 DFQATT and CDR2 SNEGSKA come from the germline V gene (reference sequence). The CDR3 loop reads CSARGCGGELFF. In DNA, the CDR3 is TGCAGTGCTAGAGGGTGTGGCGGGGAGCTGTTTTTT.

This chain links TRBV27 with TRBJ1-6; TRBD1 agrees at 7 bases. The CDR3 loop spans 17 amino acids. The germline CDR1 and CDR2 sequences are MNHEY and SMNVEV (reference sequence). V shed 3 bases, J shed 0 bases, and the junction held 5 bases outside the gene matches. CDR3 sequence (DNA): TGTGCCAGCAGTTTCCTACAGGGGAGCTCCTATAATTCACCCCTCCACTTT. It encodes CASSFLQGSSYNSPLHF.

This clonotype occurred many times. V and J are TRBV29-1 and TRBJ1-2, with 8 bases matching TRBD1. The V gene end was trimmed by 5 bases and the J gene end by 4 bases; junction bases not matched to a gene: 3. There are 12 residues in the CDR3. CDR1 and CDR2 (germline): SQVTM, ANQGSEA. The CDR3 region is CSVSGTGYGYTF. In DNA form, the CDR3 reads TGCAGCGTTTCCGGGACAGGCTATGGCTACACCTTC.

This clonotype was detected ten times or more. This chain links TRBV20-1 with TRBJ2-7; TRBD1 matches 7 bases. The CDR3 consists of 12 residues. Germline values: CDR1 DFQATT, CDR2 SNEGSKA (reference sequence). J was trimmed by 4 bases and V by 2 bases; bases with no gene match: 2. The CDR3 DNA reads as TGCAGTGCTAGACCGGACAGGTACGAGCAGTACGTC. It yields the protein CSARPDRYEQYV.

This clonotype appeared many times. This chain joins TRBV20-1 and TRBJ2-1; TRBD1 aligns across 7 bases. Germline CDR1 is DFQATT and CDR2 is SNEGSKA (reference sequence). The ends lost 6 bases at V and 0 bases at J; junction bases unmatched: 5. The length of the CDR3 is 14 residues. The CDR3 region has the DNA TGCAGTGCGGACAGGCCGAGCTCCTACAATGAGCAGTTCTTC. Its protein product is CSADRPSSYNEQFF.

This sequence joins TRBV12-3 or TRBV12-4 and TRBJ2-7; D possibly corresponds to TRBD1 (6 bases). Trimming took off 5 bases at V and 0 bases at J, with 14 bases between the two ends. The length of the CDR3 is 15 residues. The CDR3 DNA reads TGTGCCAGCAGTCCCCGACAGGAGAGCTCCTACGAGCAGTACTTC. Translated, it gives CASSPRQESSYEQYF.

This clonotype has ten or more counts. The chain has TRBV13 and TRBJ2-3; D unresolved. The CDR3 loop spans 16 amino acids. Germline loops: CDR1 PRHDT, CDR2 FYEKMQ (reference sequence). V was cut by 1 base and J by 2 bases, with 13 bases left in between. The CDR3 protein is CASSLVSQSITDTQYF. The CDR3 nucleotides read TGTGCCAGCAGCTTAGTGAGTCAGTCTATCACAGATACGCAGTATTTT.

This clonotype showed up just a few times. Germline and junction disagree at one end, which may indicate a read error. This sequence joins TRBV20-1 and TRBJ2-7; D may be TRBD1 (5 bases). From germline, CDR1 is DFQATT and CDR2 SNEGSKA (reference sequence). The CDR3 is made up of 16 amino acids. CDR3 coding DNA: TGCAGTGCTCGAGATAGACAGAGATCGCGATTGAGCGAGCAGTACTTC. Translated: CSARDRQRSRLSEQYF.

This clonotype was detected only a few times. V gene TRBV20-1 combines with J gene TRBJ2-2; D may be TRBD1 or TRBD2 (7 bases each). Trimming took off 6 bases at V and 5 bases at J, with 28 bases between the two ends. Germline CDR1 and CDR2: DFQATT and SNEGSKA (reference sequence). CDR3 length: 18 amino acids. The CDR3 loop is CSAQGGGTVALGTGELFF. In DNA, the CDR3 is TGCAGTGCCCAAGGGGGGGGGACAGTCGCTTTGGGGACCGGGGAGCTGTTTTTT.

This clonotype occurred many times. The chain couples TRBV20-1 to TRBJ2-3, with TRBD2 matching over 12 bases. Germline-derived CDR1 and CDR2 are DFQATT and SNEGSKA (reference sequence). Trimming took 5 bases from V and 9 from J; bases not matched to a gene: 9. This CDR3 is built from 14 residues. CDR3 protein: CSAWTSGALGTQYF. CDR3 bases: TGCAGTGCTTGGACTAGCGGGGCCCTCGGGACGCAGTATTTT.

The chain carries TRBV28 and TRBJ2-1; 8 bases fit TRBD2. The J segment lost 1 base and the V segment lost 5 bases, leaving 7 bases of the junction unmatched. The CDR3 is 16 residues long. From germline, CDR1 is MDHEN and CDR2 SYDVKM. The chain's CDR3 is CASSGGRTVSYNEQFF. The CDR3 DNA sequence: TGTGCCAGCAGTGGCGGGAGGACAGTTTCCTACAATGAGCAGTTCTTC.

The chain joins TRBV11-2 to TRBJ1-2; a weak D match, TRBD1 (5 bases). The CDR3 totals 16 residues. V dropped 0 bases and J dropped 2 bases, with 13 bases sitting between them. The V gene's germline CDR1 is SGHAT and CDR2 FQNNGV. CDR3 residues: CASSLDGRVGNYGYTF. The CDR3 nucleotides read TGTGCCAGCAGCTTAGACGGCAGGGTCGGGAACTATGGCTACACCTTC.

A few counts support this clonotype. This may arise from a read error, as a much more abundant clone is one base away. The chain carries TRBV9 and TRBJ1-2, with 7 bases lining up with TRBD1. Germline V gene data show CDR1 as SGDLS and CDR2 as YYNGEE. Trimming cost V 6 bases and J 2 bases; bases outside gene matches: 4. This CDR3 region has 13 residues. CDR3 amino acids: CASTPGQNYGYTF. The CDR3 DNA sequence: TGTGCCAGCACCCCGGGACAGAACTATGGCTACACCTTC.

The chain uses TRBV7-9 and TRBJ2-1; D call uncertain. Trimming took off 2 bases at V and 6 bases at J, with 11 bases between the two ends. Germline CDR1 and CDR2: SEHNR and FQNEAQ (reference sequence). The CDR3 is 14 amino acids. The CDR3 sequence is CASSLSVLTNEQFF. CDR3 bases: TGTGCCAGCAGCTTATCAGTCCTTACCAATGAGCAGTTCTTC.